The entry below describes one T cell receptor beta chain. Its antigen remains unidentified. Previously described methods and listed TCR primers were employed for the bulk TCR libraries. MiXCR, run by TCRdb on the PCR reads, gives a single entry per CDR3 protein. The data contain 90,000 to 120,000 distinct CDR3 sequences, over 30% of them singletons. Libraries used roughly 18,000 to 1,000,000 sorted naive CD8 T cells and 10%, 30% or 50% RNA input. Sorted naive CD8 T cells were those defined as CD8+CD4-CCR7+CD45RA+. The sample originates from a study of molecular identifiers for immune sequencing clone quantification. Study observations and caveats: In naive cells, under 1% of molecules belonged to clones above 20 RNA copies, against over 99% in effector cells.

V was shortened by 8 bases and J by 7 bases, with 20 bases between the two germline ends. Per germline, CDR1 LGHNA and CDR2 YNFKEQ. The CDR3 covers 15 residues. V usage is TRBV4-2 and J usage is TRBJ2-2, with D possibly TRBD2 on 5 matching bases. Material for sequencing was naive CD8+ T cells from blood, with Jurkat cell RNA spiked in. As for subset: FACS-sorted CD8+CD4-CCR7+CD45RA+ naive T cells. The sequence came from a human donor in good health. Some libraries in this study had Jurkat cell RNA spiked in. CDR3 nucleotides: TGTGCCAGCCGCCCAGCGCAACTAGTAATCGGGGAGCTGTTTTTT. It translates to CASRPAQLVIGELFF.